The entry that follows covers one T cell receptor beta chain sequence. TCRdb re-analysed the 5' RACE reads in MiXCR, keeping a single row per CDR3 protein. The sample holds about 160,000 distinct CDR3 sequences, around 30% seen once. This entry belongs to a study of T-cell memory formation after mild COVID-19. Germline V lookup: CDR1 MDHEN, CDR2 SYDVKM. This CDR3 has 14 residues. V dropped 2 bases and J dropped 6 bases, with 11 bases sitting between them. What was sequenced was PBMCs or a T cell subset sorted from them (not recorded which). The chain is built from TRBV28 and TRBJ1-5; a possible D gene is TRBD1 (5 bases). The sequence was collected from an adult woman who had mild COVID-19 (a few samples of this study predate the infection). Cell type and time point are not known. CDR3 in amino acids: CASSLGGKAQPQHF. CDR3 in DNA: TGTGCCAGCAGTTTAGGGGGAAAAGCTCAGCCCCAGCATTTT.